The present entry profiles one TCR beta chain with its context. The data were taken from a study of shared T cell receptors in the human thymus. Profiling relied on immunoSEQ multiplex PCR, and the TCRdb table lists in-frame clones only, not all of them. The table lists roughly 660,000 clones, 70% to 90% of them singletons, with around 0.0099% in the top ten. The same specimen was also included in a second study, on human thymus T cells. That paper notes: Resections obtained during corrective heart surgery supplied the thymus tissue. Among thymic and blood repertoires, usage of V and J genes appeared biased. Related studies found that unrelated individuals share highly overlapping thymic repertoires.

The sequenced sample was thymocytes. This receptor was identified in a boy under two years old with a congenital heart defect.

CDR3 residues: CATSSIGRGDQPQHF. The CDR3 DNA follows: TGTGCCACCAGCAGCATAGGACGGGGGGATCAGCCCCAGCATTTT. The V call is TRBV15, the J call TRBJ1-5; D is possibly TRBD1 (5 bases). Trimming removed 3 bases at V and 5 bases at J, with 14 bases between. There are 15 residues in the CDR3. CDR1 is LNHNV and CDR2 is YYDKDF in the germline V gene (reference sequence).